One sample yielded the 24 T cell receptor beta chains listed below, sequenced in a study of immune characterization of retroperitoneal liposarcoma. TCRdb reprocessed the PCR reads via MiXCR and lists one record per CDR3 protein. The sample records roughly 3,800 distinct CDR3 sequences, 30% being singletons. The sequenced sample consisted of blood. The receptor set was obtained from a female donor with retroperitoneal liposarcoma.

By frequency in the sample, this clonotype is medium-sized. The chain is built from TRBV7-2 and TRBJ2-4, with 10 bases fitting TRBD1. The germline V gene has CDR1 SGHTA and CDR2 FQGNSA. V lost 0 bases, J lost 6 bases, and 5 bases stayed unmatched. The CDR3 totals 16 residues. CDR3 in amino acids: CASSLAPGTGVNIQYF. CDR3 coding DNA: TGTGCCAGCAGCTTAGCTCCCGGGACAGGGGTAAACATTCAGTACTTC.

There are a few counts of this clonotype. The V call is TRBV7-2, the J call TRBJ2-5; D gene uncertain. This CDR3 has 14 residues. Germline V gives CDR1 SGHTA, CDR2 FQGNSA. Trimming left V 1 base short and J 0 bases short, with 6 bases between. CDR3 bases: TGTGCCAGCAGCTTAGTTGACTACCAAGAGACCCAGTACTTC. It encodes CASSLVDYQETQYF.

The chain recombines TRBV27 with TRBJ2-6; 7 nucleotides align to TRBD1. The CDR3 has 20 amino acids. V trimming: 2 bases; J trimming: 1 base; junction bases outside the gene matches: 14. Germline assignment: CDR1 MNHEY and CDR2 SMNVEV (reference sequence). The DNA of the CDR3 is TGTGCCAGCAGTTTAAAACCCCCCCCCTGGACAGGTTCTGGGGCCAACGTCCTGACTTTC. Its translation: CASSLKPPPWTGSGANVLTF.

The chain recombines TRBV27 with TRBJ1-1; 7 bases line up with TRBD1. Germline values: CDR1 MNHEY, CDR2 SMNVEV (reference sequence). With 5 bases clipped from V and 0 bases from J, the junction kept 3 bases outside the gene matches. The CDR3 runs to 14 residues. The CDR3 loop reads CASSGQVMNTEAFF. Written as DNA, the CDR3 is TGTGCCAGCAGTGGACAGGTGATGAACACTGAAGCTTTCTTT.

The chain recombines TRBV7-2 with TRBJ2-3; 7 bases line up with TRBD1. The closer fit of TRBJ2-1 to the DNA end suggests the J call may be wrong. The CDR3 is made up of 15 amino acids. CDR1 and CDR2 from the germline V gene are SGHTA and FQGNSA. The CDR3 DNA follows: TGTGCCAGCAGCCAAATCGGGACAGCGCAAGAGACCCAGTTCTTC. This gives the protein CASSQIGTAQETQFF.

V gene TRBV7-2 combines with J gene TRBJ2-1, with unresolved D. V lost 7 bases and J 10 bases, leaving 23 bases between the germline ends. The CDR3 consists of 15 residues. Germline CDR1 and CDR2: SGHTA and FQGNSA. The CDR3 is CASTMALGPYYEQFF. The CDR3 coding sequence is TGTGCCAGCACCATGGCCCTCGGGCCCTACTACGAGCAGTTCTTC.

V is TRBV6-1 and J is TRBJ2-1, with 10 positions matching TRBD1. V shed 10 bases, J shed 3 bases, and the junction held 3 bases outside the gene matches. This CDR3 is built from 13 residues. The germline V gene encodes CDR1 MNHNS and CDR2 SASEGT. The CDR3 sequence is CATRTGGYNEQFF. In nucleotides, the CDR3 is TGTGCCACCAGGACAGGGGGCTACAATGAGCAGTTCTTC.

In its sample, this clonotype was seen a few times. The chain combines TRBV27 with TRBJ2-5, with a possible D match to TRBD2 (5 bases). The tail of the sequence fits TRBJ2-1 better, so the J call may be wrong. Germline V gene data show CDR1 as MNHEY and CDR2 as SMNVEV (reference sequence). The CDR3 contains 13 residues. The CDR3 loop reads CASSFLGVNEQFF. The CDR3 region has the DNA TGTGCCAGCAGTTTTTTGGGAGTCAATGAGCAGTTCTTC.

This clonotype is deemed large. The chain combines TRBV11-3 with TRBJ2-1, with TRBD2 matching 9 bases. Germline-derived CDR1 and CDR2 are SGHNT and YENEEA. The CDR3 has 15 amino acids. J lost 1 base, V lost 3 bases, and 1 base had no gene match. CDR3 loop: CASSFTSGSYNEQFF. CDR3 DNA sequence: TGTGCCAGCAGCTTTACTAGCGGGTCCTACAATGAGCAGTTCTTC.

By sample fraction, this clonotype is medium-sized (0.01 to 0.1%). CDR3 sequence (DNA): TGTGCCAGCAGCACAACTCATACCCAAGAGACCCAGTACTTC. It is translated as CASSTTHTQETQYF. The chain carries TRBV12-3 or TRBV12-4 and TRBJ2-5, with D unclear. This CDR3 is 14 amino acids long. V lost 6 bases and J lost 1, with 12 bases in between.

This clonotype was observed a few times. The chain is built from TRBV12-3 or TRBV12-4 and TRBJ2-1; 9 positions agree with TRBD1. TRBJ2-7 explains the end of the DNA better; the J call may be wrong. The CDR3 sequence is 14 residues long. The CDR3 loop reads CASTLTGGLSEQYF. CDR3 coding DNA: TGTGCCAGCACCTTGACAGGGGGGTTGAGCGAGCAGTACTTC.

In this sample, this clonotype turned up once. This chain connects TRBV12-3 or TRBV12-4 to TRBJ2-1; D gene uncertain. This CDR3 is built from 11 residues. V lost 3 bases and J 10 bases, leaving 7 bases between the germline ends. The CDR3 is CASSFHYEQFF. The CDR3 DNA reads TGTGCCAGCAGTTTCCACTACGAGCAGTTCTTC.

By share, this clonotype counts as medium-sized (0.01 to 0.1%). This chain's CDR3 is CASSYSIAGAMEQFF. Written as DNA, the CDR3 is TGTGCCAGCAGTTACTCGATAGCGGGAGCCATGGAGCAGTTCTTC. The chain couples TRBV6-6 to TRBJ2-1, with 9 bases matching TRBD2. The junction had 7 bases not matched to a gene; V was cut back by 0 bases and J by 10 bases. The length of the CDR3 is 15 residues. Germline loops: CDR1 MNHNY, CDR2 SVGAGI (reference sequence).

This clonotype was counted between two and nine times. The chain combines TRBV6-1 with TRBJ2-5; 11 bases agree with TRBD2. The closer fit of TRBJ2-1 to the DNA end suggests the J call may be wrong. Germline V gene data show CDR1 as MNHNS and CDR2 as SASEGT. The CDR3 contains 15 residues. The CDR3 region has the DNA TGTGCCAGCAGTGCCCGGACTAGCGGGCAAGAGACCCAGTTCTTC. Amino acids: CASSARTSGQETQFF.

V is TRBV10-3 and J is TRBJ2-3; D perhaps matches TRBD1 (5 bases). This CDR3 has 17 amino acids. V lost 2 bases and J 5 bases, leaving 20 bases between the germline ends. The germline V gene encodes CDR1 ENHRY and CDR2 SYGVKD. CDR3 nucleotides: TGTGCCATCAGTGAGCGCTCACTTAAGGATACAGGAGATACGCAGTATTTT. The encoded protein is CAISERSLKDTGDTQYF.

Relative to its sample, this clonotype is medium-sized (0.01 to 0.1%). J is TRBJ2-5 and V is TRBV6-5; D uncertain. The V end was cut by 3 bases, the J end by 11 bases, with 19 bases between. This CDR3 is 14 amino acids long. Per the germline V gene, CDR1 is MNHEY and CDR2 is SVGAGI. In DNA, the CDR3 is TGTGCCAGCAGTTATGATAGGAGCCAAGGTGGTCAGTACTTC. Translated: CASSYDRSQGGQYF.

The genes are TRBV7-8 and TRBJ2-3, with TRBD1 as a possible D gene (5 bases). Germline CDR1 and CDR2: SGHVS and FQNEAQ. This CDR3 spans 16 amino acids. V lost 7 bases and J lost 4, with 21 bases in between. The CDR3 protein is CASTTLDRRVADTQYF. CDR3 DNA: TGTGCCAGCACCACCTTAGACAGAAGAGTGGCAGATACGCAGTATTTT. The full variable domain, with the rest looked up from reference TRBV7-8 and TRBJ2-3, is GAGVSQSPRYKVAKRGQDVALRCDPISGHVSLFWYQQALGQGPEFLTYFQNEAQLDKSGLPSDRFFAERPEGSVSTLKIQRTQQEDSAVYLCASTTLDRRVADTQYFGPGTRLTVL.

The gene calls are TRBV6-1 and TRBJ2-4; TRBD1 aligns across 10 bases. The end of the DNA is better explained by TRBJ2-7, so the J call may be wrong. CDR3 length: 14 residues. Germline V CDR1 and CDR2: MNHNS, SASEGT. In DNA form, the CDR3 reads TGTGCCAGCAGTGAAGGACAGGGGGCATACGAGCAGTACTTC. Protein: CASSEGQGAYEQYF.

This clonotype is categorized as medium-sized. CDR3 amino acids: CASSYRRTGAPQFF. Here the CDR3 DNA reads TGTGCCAGCAGTTACCGACGCACGGGGGCGCCCCAGTTCTTC. The chain combines TRBV6-5 with TRBJ2-1; D may correspond to TRBD1 or TRBD2 (6 bases each). Trimming took off 2 bases at V and 13 bases at J, with 18 bases between the two ends. This CDR3 comprises 14 residues. Germline V CDR1 and CDR2: MNHEY, SVGAGI.

This sequence joins TRBV6-5 and TRBJ2-1; TRBD2 might be the D (6 bases). Germline V gene lookup returns CDR1 MNHEY and CDR2 SVGAGI. The CDR3 extends over 16 amino acids. The V end was cut by 8 bases, the J end by 7 bases, with 24 bases between. CDR3 sequence (DNA): TGTGCCAGCTCCCCTAGAGGCGCGAGGAGGGTGAATGAGCAGTTCTTC. Its protein is CASSPRGARRVNEQFF.

Only a few counts were recorded for this clonotype. The gene calls are TRBV6-2 or TRBV6-3 and TRBJ2-1, with 11 positions matching TRBD2. The V gene end was trimmed by 4 bases and the J gene end by 12 bases; junction bases not matched to a gene: 8. The CDR3 is 14 residues long. Germline V CDR1 and CDR2: MNHEY, SVGEGT. The DNA of the CDR3 is TGTGCCAGCAGTTGGACTAGCGGGCCAGTTTTGCAGTTCTTC. Its protein is CASSWTSGPVLQFF.

This chain links TRBV6-9 with TRBJ2-1; no definite D call. V was clipped by 4 bases and J by 2 bases, with 6 bases between them. Per the germline V gene, CDR1 is MNHGY and CDR2 is SVAAGI. The CDR3 is made up of 13 amino acids. The CDR3 coding sequence is TGTGCCAGCAGTTTCTCAACCTACAATGAGCAGTTCTTC. As protein: CASSFSTYNEQFF.

By proportion, this clonotype is medium-sized. CDR3 in DNA: TGTGCCAGCAGTTACTCGATGGGATTGATGGTACCGAACACCGGGGAGCTGTTTTTT. It specifies CASSYSMGLMVPNTGELFF. The J gene is TRBJ2-2, the V gene TRBV6-5; D ambiguous. Germline assignment: CDR1 MNHEY and CDR2 SVGAGI. The CDR3 has 19 residues. V was cut by 0 bases and J by 0 bases, with 17 bases left in between.

The chain is built from TRBV6-1 and TRBJ1-4; maybe TRBD1 (6 bases). V lost 5 bases and J 7 bases, leaving 17 bases between the germline ends. In germline, CDR1 is MNHNS, CDR2 SASEGT. The CDR3 runs 15 residues. Here the CDR3 reads CASSRRHRVFEKLFF. CDR3 DNA sequence: TGTGCCAGCAGTCGGCGGCACAGGGTGTTTGAAAAACTGTTTTTT.